A single sample is the source of the 29 T cell receptor beta chains below, sequenced in a study of T cells in Graves' hyperthyroidism and ophthalmopathy. TCR beta CDR3 sequences were amplified from RNA transcripts. HTBI primers were employed in a first-round RT-PCR of the TCR CDR3. TCRdb ran MiXCR on the multiplex PCR reads and lists one entry per CDR3 protein. The sample includes about 480,000 distinct CDR3 sequences, approximately 14% of them seen just once. The sequencing input was blood. These receptors were obtained from a woman aged 18-29 years with Graves' hyperthyroidism.

The chain employs TRBV5-1 and TRBJ2-3; 7 nucleotides match TRBD2. V lost 4 bases and J lost 0; bases outside the gene matches: 8. Germline V gene data show CDR1 as SGHRS and CDR2 as YFSETQ. The CDR3 is 16 amino acids. CDR3 residues: CASSDSGFSSTDTQYF. For the CDR3, the DNA is TGCGCCAGCAGCGATAGCGGGTTCTCTAGCACAGATACGCAGTATTTT.

The genes are TRBV6-5 and TRBJ2-1; D call uncertain. The CDR3 consists of 16 residues. Trimming shortened V by 2 bases and J by 6 bases, and 17 bases separated the two germline ends. Germline V lookup: CDR1 MNHEY, CDR2 SVGAGI. CDR3 sequence reads: CASSYGPYSGVNEQFF. The CDR3 nucleotides are TGTGCCAGCAGTTACGGACCCTACAGTGGGGTCAATGAGCAGTTCTTC.

The chain links TRBV5-1 to TRBJ1-4, with 11 bases identical to TRBD1. Germline CDR1 and CDR2: SGHRS and YFSETQ. The CDR3 contains 16 residues. With 4 bases clipped from V and 3 bases from J, the junction kept 5 bases outside the gene matches. CDR3 sequence: CASSTGTGGANEKLFF. CDR3 in DNA: TGCGCCAGCAGCACCGGGACAGGGGGAGCTAATGAAAAACTGTTTTTT.

This clonotype appeared many times. The rearrangement joins TRBV24-1 to TRBJ2-1; D is unresolved. Germline loops: CDR1 KGHDR, CDR2 SFDVKD. V was clipped by 4 bases and J by 0 bases, with 6 bases between them. The CDR3 has 14 residues. In DNA form, the CDR3 reads TGTGCCACCAGTGAAGCTAGCTCCTACAATGAGCAGTTCTTC. It specifies CATSEASSYNEQFF.

This clonotype was counted many times. The chain recombines TRBV14 with TRBJ2-1, with 8 bases that match TRBD2. The CDR3 contains 16 residues. The trim removed 1 base at V and 6 bases at J, leaving 8 bases unmatched. Per germline, CDR1 SGHDN and CDR2 FVKESK. Written as DNA, the CDR3 is TGTGCCAGCAGCCAAGTGCTAGGACTAGCCCCCAATGAGCAGTTCTTC. This sequence encodes CASSQVLGLAPNEQFF.

This clonotype was counted many times. The chain has TRBV10-2 and TRBJ2-1; a possible D gene is TRBD2 (7 bases). Germline V lookup: CDR1 WSHSY, CDR2 SAAADI. CDR3 size: 16 residues. V lost 6 bases to trimming and J lost 7 bases, with 22 bases between them. DNA of the CDR3: TGCGCCAGCAGCAGGGGTTATCGTACTAGCGAGAATGAGCAGTTCTTC. As protein: CASSRGYRTSENEQFF.

For the CDR3, the DNA is TGTGCCAGCAGCTTAGTTGGGGACTCCTTCGGGCCCCAGTACTTC. As protein: CASSLVGDSFGPQYF. This chain uses TRBV7-7 with TRBJ2-5; tentative D call: TRBD2 (6 bases). The CDR3 runs 15 residues. The germline gives CDR1 SSHAT, CDR2 FNYEAQ (reference sequence). V lost 1 base to trimming and J lost 9 bases, with 18 bases between them.

J is TRBJ2-7 and V is TRBV20-1; TRBD2 aligns across 11 bases. The CDR3 is 14 amino acids. Germline assignment: CDR1 DFQATT and CDR2 SNEGSKA (reference sequence). The ends lost 2 bases at V and 5 bases at J; junction bases unmatched: 5. The CDR3, as DNA: TGCAGTGCTAGAAACTTAGCGGGAGGGGACGAGCAGTACTTC. Translation gives CSARNLAGGDEQYF.

Ten or more counts support this clonotype. The V call is TRBV20-1, the J call TRBJ1-6; D gene ambiguous. Looked up from germline, CDR1 is DFQATT and CDR2 is SNEGSKA (reference sequence). V was shortened by 3 bases and J by 3 bases, with 12 bases between the two germline ends. The CDR3 runs 15 residues. CDR3 in DNA: TGCAGTGCTAGGGGGTCGGGCTACTATAATTCACCCCTCCACTTT. Translation: CSARGSGYYNSPLHF.

This clonotype was seen repeatedly, ten times or more. V and J are TRBV12-3 or TRBV12-4 and TRBJ1-3; no firm D call. The CDR3 spans 13 residues. V shed 4 bases and J shed 4 bases, with 8 bases lying between them. The CDR3 region is CASSSARGNTIYF. The DNA for the CDR3 is TGTGCCAGCAGTTCTGCCAGGGGAAACACCATATATTTT.

This sequence joins TRBV7-8 and TRBJ1-4, with 8 nucleotides matching TRBD1. The CDR3 has 16 residues. Germline lookup yields CDR1 SGHVS and CDR2 FQNEAQ. After removal of 5 bases from V and 3 bases from J, the junction contained 8 bases not matched to a gene. Here the CDR3 reads CASSPRDRMPNEKLFF. The CDR3 nucleotides are TGTGCCAGCAGCCCCCGGGACAGGATGCCTAATGAAAAACTGTTTTTT.

This clonotype was detected a few times. The genes are TRBV12-3 or TRBV12-4 and TRBJ1-4; D unclear. V lost 3 bases and J 5 bases, leaving 10 bases between the germline ends. The CDR3 loop spans 14 amino acids. The CDR3 region is CASSFNSRNEKLFF. The CDR3 DNA reads TGTGCCAGCAGTTTTAACAGTCGCAATGAAAAACTGTTTTTT.

V usage is TRBV20-1 and J usage is TRBJ2-7; 8 nucleotides line up with TRBD2. The CDR3 is 15 residues long. With V trimmed by 2 bases and J by 6 bases, 12 bases remained unmatched. Germline V gene sequence: CDR1 DFQATT, CDR2 SNEGSKA (reference sequence). This chain's CDR3 is CSARRGSGRTREQYF. CDR3 nucleotides: TGCAGTGCTAGAAGGGGCAGCGGGAGAACCCGCGAGCAGTACTTC.

This clonotype has ten or more counts. The rearrangement uses TRBV6-1 and TRBJ1-5; possible D gene TRBD1, 5 bases. Trimming stripped 7 bases from V and 6 bases from J, with 13 bases between. The CDR3 consists of 13 residues. In germline, CDR1 is MNHNS, CDR2 SASEGT. DNA of the CDR3: TGTGCCAGCATACGAGGGACCGGTCAGCCCCAGCATTTT. Its protein is CASIRGTGQPQHF.

This clonotype has just a few counts. CDR3 nucleotide sequence: TGCGCCAGCAGTCGGCTATTTCTTCAGACCCAGTACTTC. Its protein product is CASSRLFLQTQYF. The chain is built from TRBV5-1 and TRBJ2-5; no clear D. V lost 5 bases, J lost 6 bases, and 14 bases lay in between. This CDR3 spans 13 amino acids. From germline, CDR1 is SGHRS and CDR2 YFSETQ.

This clonotype was found a few times. A much larger clone differs by one base, so this may be a read error. The chain carries TRBV24-1 and TRBJ1-2, with D unresolved. Germline CDR1 reads KGHDR; CDR2 reads SFDVKD. This CDR3 is built from 12 residues. Trimming cost V 5 bases and J 8 bases, with 11 bases left between them. CDR3 residues: CATSGGSGGYTF. The CDR3 coding sequence is TGTGCCACCAGTGGAGGGTCGGGAGGCTACACCTTC.

This clonotype has ten or more counts. J is TRBJ2-7 and V is TRBV7-8; tentative D call: TRBD2 (7 bases). Trimming took off 7 bases at V and 6 bases at J, with 19 bases between the two ends. This CDR3 is 14 amino acids long. CDR1 and CDR2 (germline): SGHVS, FQNEAQ. This CDR3 reads CASTPRGGGGEQYF. CDR3 sequence (DNA): TGTGCCAGCACCCCGCGGGGAGGGGGGGGCGAGCAGTACTTC.

The J gene is TRBJ2-5, the V gene TRBV5-8; TRBD2 aligns across 8 bases. V lost 4 bases to trimming and J lost 5 bases; unmatched junction nucleotides: 10. Germline assignment: CDR1 SGHTS and CDR2 YDEGEE. This CDR3 comprises 15 residues. The CDR3: CASSPISGGSETQYF. In DNA form, the CDR3 reads TGTGCCAGCAGCCCCATCTCGGGAGGGAGCGAGACCCAGTACTTC.

This clonotype was picked up a small number of times. The J gene is TRBJ2-2, the V gene TRBV20-1; D perhaps matches TRBD2 (5 bases). The CDR3 has 15 amino acids. V lost 1 base and J lost 5, with 14 bases in between. Germline lookup yields CDR1 DFQATT and CDR2 SNEGSKA (reference sequence). The CDR3 bases are TGCAGTGCTAGAGGAAAGGGTACGGGGACCGGGGAGCTGTTTTTT. Protein sequence: CSARGKGTGTGELFF.

This clonotype was found a few times. The gene calls are TRBV20-1 and TRBJ2-2; D not certain. CDR3 length: 15 residues. V was shortened by 3 bases and J by 4 bases, with 15 bases between the two germline ends. The germline CDR1 and CDR2 sequences are DFQATT and SNEGSKA (reference sequence). The CDR3 DNA reads as TGCAGTGCTAGCCCTCGAGAGTCGGGCACCGGGGAGCTGTTTTTT. Protein: CSASPRESGTGELFF.

This clonotype came up a few times. The V call is TRBV20-1, the J call TRBJ2-1; tentatively, D is TRBD2 (6 bases). Germline V lookup: CDR1 DFQATT, CDR2 SNEGSKA (reference sequence). The length of the CDR3 is 14 residues. The CDR3 nucleotides read TGCAGCTTCTTTGGGGGGAGCTCCTACAATGAGCAGTTCTTC. It translates to CSFFGGSSYNEQFF.

The V and J genes are TRBV5-1 and TRBJ2-2, with D possibly matching TRBD1 (8 bases). The germline CDR1 and CDR2 sequences are SGHRS and YFSETQ. The CDR3 is made up of 17 amino acids. V was clipped by 4 bases and J by 1 base, with 17 bases between them. CDR3 nucleotides: TGCGCCAGCAGCACCTCAACAGGGGGGGGGAACACCGGGGAGCTGTTTTTT. Its protein product is CASSTSTGGGNTGELFF.

Only a few counts were recorded for this clonotype. Here the CDR3 DNA reads TGTGCCACCGGGACAGGGGATGAAAAACTGTTTTTT. Translation: CATGTGDEKLFF. The genes are TRBV10-3 and TRBJ1-4; 10 positions match TRBD1. The CDR3 extends over 12 amino acids. Germline trimming cut 10 bases from V and 6 bases from J; bases unmatched to any gene: 2. Germline values: CDR1 ENHRY, CDR2 SYGVKD.

This clonotype turned up a few times. The J gene is TRBJ2-1, the V gene TRBV10-3; 11 nucleotides line up with TRBD2. From germline, CDR1 is ENHRY and CDR2 SYGVKD. Trimming removed 8 bases from V and 6 bases from J; junction bases left unmatched: 6. The CDR3 totals 14 residues. The CDR3 DNA follows: TGTGCCATCCAACTAGCGGGAGCGTCCAATGAGCAGTTCTTC. Its protein product is CAIQLAGASNEQFF.

J is TRBJ2-7 and V is TRBV19; perhaps TRBD2 as D (5 bases). Between the trimmed V and J ends, which lost 3 bases and 2 bases, there was a span of 17 bases. This CDR3 is 16 amino acids long. In germline, CDR1 is LNHDA, CDR2 SQIVND (reference sequence). CDR3 residues: CASSILGRGFTYEQYF. CDR3 sequence (DNA): TGTGCCAGTAGTATCCTAGGGAGAGGTTTTACCTACGAGCAGTACTTC.

The table lists this clonotype with a few counts. The genes are TRBV6-1 and TRBJ2-1, with 8 nucleotides matching TRBD1. Germline V gives CDR1 MNHNS, CDR2 SASEGT. There are 11 residues in the CDR3. J lost 13 bases, V lost 5 bases, and 4 bases had no gene match. The CDR3 is CASSPDRAQFF. CDR3 nucleotide sequence: TGTGCCAGCAGTCCGGACAGGGCACAGTTCTTC.

V gene TRBV7-3 combines with J gene TRBJ2-1; 7 bases match TRBD2. Per the germline V gene, CDR1 is SGHTA and CDR2 is FQGTGA. J gave up 10 bases and V 5 bases, and 17 bases lay outside the gene matches. The CDR3 loop spans 16 amino acids. The CDR3 is CASSLDAGVAPGEQFF. The CDR3 DNA reads as TGTGCCAGCAGCCTGGACGCGGGAGTGGCCCCCGGCGAGCAGTTCTTC.

This clonotype turned up a few times. V and J are TRBV19 and TRBJ1-2, with D hard to call. Germline-derived CDR1 and CDR2 are LNHDA and SQIVND (reference sequence). CDR3 length equals 14 residues. Trimming removed 2 bases from V and 2 bases from J, with 9 bases in between. The CDR3 reads CASSIIPSNYGYTF. The CDR3 coding sequence is TGTGCCAGTAGTATAATTCCCAGCAACTATGGCTACACCTTC.

This clonotype was seen more than once but under ten times. This chain joins TRBV30 and TRBJ1-1, with a tentative D call TRBD1 (5 bases). The CDR3 runs to 14 residues. Germline-derived CDR1 and CDR2 are GTSNPN and SVGIG (reference sequence). Trimming shortened V by 2 bases and J by 7 bases, and 17 bases separated the two germline ends. The CDR3 DNA reads TGTGCCTGGAGTCGCGGGGAAGGGGAGGATGAAGCTTTCTTT. Translated: CAWSRGEGEDEAFF.